The clone carrying this T cell receptor beta chain has only one observation. Its specificity is unknown. This CDR3 spans 13 amino acids. V shed 3 bases, J shed 7 bases, and the junction held 5 bases outside the gene matches. The germline V gene has CDR1 SGDLS and CDR2 YYNGEE. The sample originates from a study of cytomegalovirus exposure and HLA in healthy donors. Study-level points and caveats: After further analysis at a later stage, roughly 15,000 TCR beta sequences were associated with HLA alleles at 0.05 false discovery rate. The study flagged some 170 TCR beta chains as cytomegalovirus-associated.

The study ran its PCR with 60 Vbeta and 13 Jbeta primers. This table comes from immunoSEQ multiplex PCR, and its TCRdb copy is limited to in-frame clones, with some not included. The sample records some 170,000 clones, 75% to 90% being singletons. This chain links TRBV9 with TRBJ2-5; 8 nucleotides align to TRBD1. This sequence was found in a man aged 45-65 years in good health and CMV-seropositive. Sequencing was carried out using PBMCs. The CDR3 region is CASSGQGFGTQYF. CDR3 in DNA: TGTGCCAGCAGCGGACAGGGGTTTGGGACCCAGTACTTC.